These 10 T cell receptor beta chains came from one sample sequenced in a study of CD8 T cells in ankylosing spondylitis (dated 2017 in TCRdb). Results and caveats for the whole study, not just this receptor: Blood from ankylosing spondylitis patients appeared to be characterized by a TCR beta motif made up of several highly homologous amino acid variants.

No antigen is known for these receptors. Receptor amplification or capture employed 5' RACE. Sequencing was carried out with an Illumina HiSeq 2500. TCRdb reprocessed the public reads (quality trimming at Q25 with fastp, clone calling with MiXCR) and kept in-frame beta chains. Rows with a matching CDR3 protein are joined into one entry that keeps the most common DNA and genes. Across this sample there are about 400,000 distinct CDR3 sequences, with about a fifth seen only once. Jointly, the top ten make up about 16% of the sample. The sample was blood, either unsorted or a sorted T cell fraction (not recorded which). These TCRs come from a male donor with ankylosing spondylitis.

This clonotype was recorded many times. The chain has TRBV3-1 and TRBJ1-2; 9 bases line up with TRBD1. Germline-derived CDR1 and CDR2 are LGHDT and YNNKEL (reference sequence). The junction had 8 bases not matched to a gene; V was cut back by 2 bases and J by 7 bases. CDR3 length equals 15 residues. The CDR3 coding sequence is TGTGCCAGCAGCCAATCACAGGGGGCCGCACCTGGCTACACCTTC. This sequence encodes CASSQSQGAAPGYTF.

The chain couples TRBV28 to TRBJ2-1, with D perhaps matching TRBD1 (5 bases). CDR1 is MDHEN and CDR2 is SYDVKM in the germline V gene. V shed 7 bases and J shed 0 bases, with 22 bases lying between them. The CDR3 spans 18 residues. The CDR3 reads CASTPRGASSYSYNEQFF. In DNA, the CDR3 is TGTGCCAGCACCCCACGTGGGGCTTCCAGCTACTCCTACAATGAGCAGTTCTTC. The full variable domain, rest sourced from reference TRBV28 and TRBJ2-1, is DVKVTQSSRYLVKRTGEKVFLECVQDMDHENMFWYRQDPGLGLRLIYFSYDVKMKEKGDIPEGYSVSREKKERFSLILESASTNQTSMYLCASTPRGASSYSYNEQFFGPGTRLTVL.

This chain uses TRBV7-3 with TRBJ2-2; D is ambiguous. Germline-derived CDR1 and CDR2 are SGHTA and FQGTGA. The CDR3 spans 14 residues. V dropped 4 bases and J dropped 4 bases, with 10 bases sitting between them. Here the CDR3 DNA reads TGTGCCAGCAGCTCGACTCTTTCCACCGGGGAGCTGTTTTTT. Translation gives CASSSTLSTGELFF.

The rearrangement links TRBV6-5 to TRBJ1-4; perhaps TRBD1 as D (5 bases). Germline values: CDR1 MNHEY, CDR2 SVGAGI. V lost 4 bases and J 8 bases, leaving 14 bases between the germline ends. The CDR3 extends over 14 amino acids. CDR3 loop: CASSFQEWDEKLFF. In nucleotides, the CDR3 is TGTGCCAGCAGTTTCCAGGAGTGGGACGAAAAACTGTTTTTT.

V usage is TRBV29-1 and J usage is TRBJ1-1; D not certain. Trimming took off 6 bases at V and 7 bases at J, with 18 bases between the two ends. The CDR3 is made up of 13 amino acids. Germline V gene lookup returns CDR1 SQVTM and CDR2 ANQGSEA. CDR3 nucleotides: TGCAGCGTGATGGACTCGGGTAAGAATGAAGCTTTCTTT. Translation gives CSVMDSGKNEAFF.

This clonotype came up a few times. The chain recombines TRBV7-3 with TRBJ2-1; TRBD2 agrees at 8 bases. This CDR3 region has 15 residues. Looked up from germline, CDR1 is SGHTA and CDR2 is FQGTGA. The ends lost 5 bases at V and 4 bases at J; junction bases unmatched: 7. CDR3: CASSELAGTYNEQFF. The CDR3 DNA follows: TGTGCCAGCAGCGAATTAGCGGGAACGTACAATGAGCAGTTCTTC.

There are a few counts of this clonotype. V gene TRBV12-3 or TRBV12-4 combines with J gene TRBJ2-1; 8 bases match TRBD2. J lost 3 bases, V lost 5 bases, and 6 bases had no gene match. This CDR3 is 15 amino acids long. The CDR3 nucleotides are TGTGCCAGCAGTCCAGTAGCGGGAAACTACAATGAGCAGTTCTTC. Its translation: CASSPVAGNYNEQFF.

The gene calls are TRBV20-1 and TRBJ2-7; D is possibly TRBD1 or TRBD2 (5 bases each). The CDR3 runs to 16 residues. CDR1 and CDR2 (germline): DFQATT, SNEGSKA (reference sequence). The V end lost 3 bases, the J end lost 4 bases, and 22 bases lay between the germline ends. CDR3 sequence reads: CSASPVSGPNAYEQYF. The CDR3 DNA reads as TGCAGTGCTAGCCCCGTCTCGGGACCTAATGCATACGAGCAGTACTTC.

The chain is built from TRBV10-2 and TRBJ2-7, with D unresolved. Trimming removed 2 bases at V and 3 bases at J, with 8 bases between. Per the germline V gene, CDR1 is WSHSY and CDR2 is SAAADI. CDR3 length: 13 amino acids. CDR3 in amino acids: CASSERTRYEQYF. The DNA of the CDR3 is TGCGCCAGCAGTGAGCGGACCCGCTACGAGCAGTACTTC.

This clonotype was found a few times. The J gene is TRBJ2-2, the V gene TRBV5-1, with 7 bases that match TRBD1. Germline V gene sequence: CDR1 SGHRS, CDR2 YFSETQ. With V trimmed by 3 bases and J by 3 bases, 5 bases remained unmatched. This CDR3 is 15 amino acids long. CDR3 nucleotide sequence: TGCGCCAGCAGCTGGGCAGGGGGACACACCGGGGAGCTGTTTTTT. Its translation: CASSWAGGHTGELFF.